One and the same sample provided the 15 T cell receptor beta chains below, sequenced in a study of cytomegalovirus exposure and HLA in healthy donors. Here immunoSEQ multiplex PCR was the method, and the copy in TCRdb shows in-frame clones only, minus some. The table shows over 200,000 clones, with around 90% occurring only once. The sample taken for sequencing was PBMCs. These TCRs come from a woman between 18 and 29 years old in good health and CMV-seronegative.

This clone occurred a few times. The J gene is TRBJ2-7, the V gene TRBV5-6, with D perhaps matching TRBD2 (7 bases). V lost 3 bases and J 5 bases, leaving 18 bases between the germline ends. Per germline, CDR1 SGHDT and CDR2 YYEEEE. The CDR3 is 15 amino acids. The CDR3 DNA sequence: TGTGCCAGCAGCTCCCGGGGGGCAGGGTTTAACGAGCAGTACTTC. Translated: CASSSRGAGFNEQYF.

The chain combines TRBV5-1 with TRBJ2-4, with 11 bases fitting TRBD2. CDR1 is SGHRS and CDR2 is YFSETQ in the germline V gene. There are 17 residues in the CDR3. V lost 4 bases, J lost 5 bases, and 11 bases stayed unmatched. CDR3 protein: CASSSGSLAGGQNIQYF. The CDR3 DNA sequence: TGCGCCAGCAGCAGCGGTAGTCTAGCGGGAGGCCAAAACATTCAGTACTTC.

The rearrangement joins TRBV4-1 to TRBJ2-3; 9 nucleotides align to TRBD2. After removal of 4 bases from V and 2 bases from J, the junction contained 7 bases not matched to a gene. The CDR3 contains 16 residues. Germline lookup yields CDR1 MGHRA and CDR2 YSYEKL. DNA of the CDR3: TGCGCCAGCAGCCTGATGGCGGGAGGGTACACAGATACGCAGTATTTT. This codes for CASSLMAGGYTDTQYF.

This chain uses TRBV7-2 with TRBJ1-4, with 7 bases aligning to TRBD1. V dropped 1 base and J dropped 5; count of bases not matched to a gene: 4. Per the germline V gene, CDR1 is SGHTA and CDR2 is FQGNSA. The CDR3 is 15 amino acids. In DNA form, the CDR3 reads TGTGCCAGCAGCTTAGGAGGGGGCGCAAATGAAAAACTGTTTTTT. This translates into CASSLGGGANEKLFF.

The rearrangement joins TRBV6-1 to TRBJ2-3, with a weak D call TRBD1 (6 bases). CDR3 size: 14 residues. Germline V gene sequence: CDR1 MNHNS, CDR2 SASEGT. V lost 7 bases and J 1 base, leaving 12 bases between the germline ends. CDR3 in DNA: TGTGCCAGCATCAAAAGGACAGGCACAGATACGCAGTATTTT. Translated, it gives CASIKRTGTDTQYF.

V usage is TRBV5-1 and J usage is TRBJ2-6; 10 bases match TRBD2. Germline CDR1 reads SGHRS; CDR2 reads YFSETQ. The CDR3 covers 16 residues. V dropped 7 bases and J dropped 2; count of bases not matched to a gene: 6. The CDR3 sequence is CASSSGSMAGANVLTF. The DNA for the CDR3 is TGCGCCAGCTCTAGCGGGAGTATGGCTGGGGCCAACGTCCTGACTTTC.

This rearrangement joins TRBV11-2 to TRBJ2-7; D is perhaps TRBD2 (6 bases). Trimming took 2 bases from V and 5 from J, leaving 16 bases between them. Germline CDR1 is SGHAT and CDR2 is FQNNGV. The CDR3 is 15 residues long. CDR3 in amino acids: CASSLWSSEFNEQYF. The CDR3, as DNA: TGTGCCAGCAGCTTATGGTCTAGCGAATTCAACGAGCAGTACTTC. The whole variable domain, filled in from reference TRBV11-2 and TRBJ2-7, reads EAGVAQSPRYKIIEKRQSVAFWCNPISGHATLYWYQQILGQGPKLLIQFQNNGVVDDSQLPKDRFSAERLKGVDSTLKIQPAKLEDSAVYLCASSLWSSEFNEQYFGPGTRLTVT.

The chain has TRBV28 and TRBJ2-4, with a tentative D call TRBD2 (6 bases). V lost 2 bases, J lost 0 bases, and 14 bases lay in between. The CDR3 spans 17 residues. The germline CDR1 and CDR2 sequences are MDHEN and SYDVKM. Here the CDR3 reads CASSLEWGRKAKNIQYF. The CDR3 DNA follows: TGTGCCAGCAGTTTAGAGTGGGGGAGGAAAGCCAAAAACATTCAGTACTTC.

This chain joins TRBV27 and TRBJ1-1; the D is unclear. Germline values: CDR1 MNHEY, CDR2 SMNVEV (reference sequence). Trimming took off 0 bases at V and 4 bases at J, with 12 bases between the two ends. CDR3 length: 15 residues. The CDR3, as DNA: TGTGCCAGCAGTTTATCGGTCGGGATGAGCACTGAAGCTTTCTTT. Its protein is CASSLSVGMSTEAFF.

CDR3 bases: TGCGCCAGCAGCCAAGAGGACAGAGGTTACGAGCAGTACTTC. Amino acid sequence: CASSQEDRGYEQYF. The chain has TRBV4-1 and TRBJ2-7, with D possibly being TRBD1 (6 bases). CDR1 is MGHRA and CDR2 is YSYEKL in the germline V gene. Deletions cut 0 bases from V and 4 bases from J, with 10 bases between. The CDR3 extends over 14 amino acids.

This clone has a handful of counts. The chain is built from TRBV20-1 and TRBJ1-2; tentatively, D is TRBD1 (6 bases). The germline V gene encodes CDR1 DFQATT and CDR2 SNEGSKA (reference sequence). Trimming took off 6 bases at V and 3 bases at J, with 8 bases between the two ends. The length of the CDR3 is 11 residues. CDR3 protein: CSAGGDYGYTF. The CDR3 DNA reads as TGCAGTGCAGGGGGTGACTATGGCTACACCTTC.

V and J are TRBV6-5 and TRBJ1-2; D remains unclear. Deletions cut 0 bases from V and 5 bases from J, with 16 bases between. In germline, CDR1 is MNHEY, CDR2 SVGAGI. The length of the CDR3 is 16 residues. This CDR3 reads CASSYSRLKSRYGYTF. CDR3 in DNA: TGTGCCAGCAGTTACTCAAGACTTAAGTCCCGATATGGCTACACCTTC.

The CDR3 bases are TGTGCCAGCAGAGCCCAGCGGGAGCTTTTGAATGAGCAGTTCTTC. Its protein is CASRAQRELLNEQFF. The V gene is TRBV28, the J gene TRBJ2-1; 8 bases map to TRBD2. V was clipped by 6 bases and J by 7 bases; unmatched bases: 11. The V gene's germline CDR1 is MDHEN and CDR2 SYDVKM. The length of the CDR3 is 15 residues.

The chain carries TRBV28 and TRBJ1-4, with TRBD1 matching over 8 bases. The J segment lost 8 bases and the V segment lost 3 bases, leaving 5 bases of the junction unmatched. CDR3 length: 14 residues. CDR1 MDHEN and CDR2 SYDVKM come from the germline V gene. DNA for the CDR3: TGTGCCAGCAGTTTCCAGGGGGCTGGCGAAAAACTGTTTTTT. This codes for CASSFQGAGEKLFF. Full variable domain (rest looked up from reference TRBV28 and TRBJ1-4): DVKVTQSSRYLVKRTGEKVFLECVQDMDHENMFWYRQDPGLGLRLIYFSYDVKMKEKGDIPEGYSVSREKKERFSLILESASTNQTSMYLCASSFQGAGEKLFFGSGTQLSVL.

The chain couples TRBV6-6 to TRBJ1-5; 7 bases are a match to TRBD1. J gave up 7 bases and V 5 bases, and 8 bases lay outside the gene matches. Germline CDR1 is MNHNY and CDR2 is SVGAGI (reference sequence). The CDR3 runs 14 residues. The CDR3: CASSPLGGQQPQHF. In DNA form, the CDR3 reads TGTGCCAGCAGTCCTTTAGGGGGCCAGCAGCCCCAGCATTTT.